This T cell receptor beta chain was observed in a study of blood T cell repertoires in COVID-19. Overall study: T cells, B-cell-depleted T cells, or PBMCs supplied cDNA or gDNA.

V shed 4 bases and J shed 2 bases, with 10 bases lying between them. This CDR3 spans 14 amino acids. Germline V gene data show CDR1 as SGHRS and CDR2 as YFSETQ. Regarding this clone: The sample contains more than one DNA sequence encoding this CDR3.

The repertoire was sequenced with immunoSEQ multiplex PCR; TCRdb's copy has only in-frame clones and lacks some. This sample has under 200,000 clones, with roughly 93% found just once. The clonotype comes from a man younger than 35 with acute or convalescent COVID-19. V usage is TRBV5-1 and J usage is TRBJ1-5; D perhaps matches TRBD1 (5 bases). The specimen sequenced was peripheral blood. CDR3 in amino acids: CASSPRGGNQPQHF. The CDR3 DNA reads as TGCGCCAGCAGCCCACGGGGGGGCAATCAGCCCCAGCATTTT.